The sequence of this T cell receptor (beta chain) was determined in a study of cytomegalovirus exposure and HLA in healthy donors. This clone was seen just once. In the PCR, 60 Vbeta and 13 Jbeta primers were used. Assay used: immunoSEQ multiplex PCR; TCRdb lists only in-frame clones, some missing. Of 150,000 to 200,000 clones listed, 75% to 85% are singletons. The V and J ends lost 4 bases and 6 bases respectively, with 20 bases between them. Germline loops: CDR1 SNHLY, CDR2 FYNNEI. This CDR3 is 16 amino acids long. This chain uses TRBV2 with TRBJ2-3; a weak D match, TRBD2 (6 bases). The material sequenced was PBMCs. The sequence was collected from a woman between 18 and 30 years old in good health and CMV-seropositive. This CDR3 reads CASSAGPRGLTDTQYF. CDR3 nucleotide sequence: TGTGCCAGCAGTGCCGGCCCCCGGGGACTCACGGATACGCAGTATTTT.